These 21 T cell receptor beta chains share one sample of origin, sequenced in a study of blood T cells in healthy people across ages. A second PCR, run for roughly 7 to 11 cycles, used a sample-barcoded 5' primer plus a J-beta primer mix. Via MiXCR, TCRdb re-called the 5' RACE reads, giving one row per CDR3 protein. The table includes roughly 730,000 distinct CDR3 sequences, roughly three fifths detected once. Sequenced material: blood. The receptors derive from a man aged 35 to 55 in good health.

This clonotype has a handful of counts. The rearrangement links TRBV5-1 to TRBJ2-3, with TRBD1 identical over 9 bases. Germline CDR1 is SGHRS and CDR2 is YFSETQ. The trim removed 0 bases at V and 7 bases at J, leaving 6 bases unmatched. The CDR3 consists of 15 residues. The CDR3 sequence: CASSLEGQGFYTQYF. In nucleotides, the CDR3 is TGCGCCAGCAGCTTGGAGGGACAGGGTTTCTATACGCAGTATTTT.

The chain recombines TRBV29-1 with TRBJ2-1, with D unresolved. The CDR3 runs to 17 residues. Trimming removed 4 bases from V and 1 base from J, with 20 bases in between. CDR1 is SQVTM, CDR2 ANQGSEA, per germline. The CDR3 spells CSVVYSAAVGSYNEQFF. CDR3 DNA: TGCAGCGTTGTTTACTCGGCAGCCGTGGGATCCTACAATGAGCAGTTCTTC.

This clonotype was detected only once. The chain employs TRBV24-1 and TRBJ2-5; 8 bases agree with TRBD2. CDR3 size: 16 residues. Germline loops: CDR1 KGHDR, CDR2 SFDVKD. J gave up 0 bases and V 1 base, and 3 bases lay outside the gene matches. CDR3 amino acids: CATSDFSGVYQETQYF. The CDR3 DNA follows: TGTGCCACCAGTGATTTTAGCGGGGTGTACCAAGAGACCCAGTACTTC.

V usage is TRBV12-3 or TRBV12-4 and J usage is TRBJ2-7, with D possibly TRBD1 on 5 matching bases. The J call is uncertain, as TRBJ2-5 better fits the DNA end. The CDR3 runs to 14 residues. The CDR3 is CASRTEVGWETQYF. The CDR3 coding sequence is TGTGCCAGCAGGACAGAGGTCGGGTGGGAGACCCAGTACTTC.

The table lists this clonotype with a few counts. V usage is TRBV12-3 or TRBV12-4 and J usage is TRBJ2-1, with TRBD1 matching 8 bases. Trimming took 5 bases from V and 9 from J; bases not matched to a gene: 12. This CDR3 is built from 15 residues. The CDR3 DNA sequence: TGTGCCAGCAGTCTCGGACAGGGAATTACAACTGAGCAGTTCTTC. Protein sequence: CASSLGQGITTEQFF.

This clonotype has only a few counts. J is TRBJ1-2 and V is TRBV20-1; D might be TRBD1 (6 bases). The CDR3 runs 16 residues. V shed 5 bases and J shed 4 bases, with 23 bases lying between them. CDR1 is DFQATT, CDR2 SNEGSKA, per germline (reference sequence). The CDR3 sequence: CSAGIPTGRRSYGYTF. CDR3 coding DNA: TGCAGTGCTGGGATACCGACAGGCCGTCGTTCCTATGGCTACACCTTC.

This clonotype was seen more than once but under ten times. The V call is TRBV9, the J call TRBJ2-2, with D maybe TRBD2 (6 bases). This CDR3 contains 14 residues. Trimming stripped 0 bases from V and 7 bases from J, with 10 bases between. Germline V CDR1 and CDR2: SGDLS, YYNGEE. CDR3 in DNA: TGTGCCAGCAGCGTAGGGTCCGGGGGCGGGGAGCTGTTTTTT. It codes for CASSVGSGGGELFF.

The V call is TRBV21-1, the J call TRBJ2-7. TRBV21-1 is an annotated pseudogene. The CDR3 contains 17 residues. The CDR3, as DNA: TGTGCCAGCAGCACGGAAAACAGATATTCAGCTCCCTACGAGCAGTACTTC. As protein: CASSTENRYSAPYEQYF.

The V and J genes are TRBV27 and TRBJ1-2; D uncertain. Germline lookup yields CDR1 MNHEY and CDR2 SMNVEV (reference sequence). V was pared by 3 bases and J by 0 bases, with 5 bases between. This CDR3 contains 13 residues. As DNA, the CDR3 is TGTGCCAGCAGTTTCACAGCTAACTATGGCTACACCTTC. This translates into CASSFTANYGYTF.

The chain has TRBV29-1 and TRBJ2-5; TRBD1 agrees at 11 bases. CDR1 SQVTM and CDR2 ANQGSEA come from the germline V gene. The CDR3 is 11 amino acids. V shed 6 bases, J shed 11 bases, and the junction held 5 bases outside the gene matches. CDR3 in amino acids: CSVGTGGTQYF. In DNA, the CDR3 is TGCAGCGTCGGGACAGGGGGGACTCAGTACTTC. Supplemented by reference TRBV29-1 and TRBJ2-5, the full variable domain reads SAVISQKPSRDICQRGTSLTIQCQVDSQVTMMFWYRQQPGQSLTLIATANQGSEATYESGFVIDKFPISRPNLTFSTLTVSNMSPEDSSIYLCSVGTGGTQYFGPGTRLLVL.

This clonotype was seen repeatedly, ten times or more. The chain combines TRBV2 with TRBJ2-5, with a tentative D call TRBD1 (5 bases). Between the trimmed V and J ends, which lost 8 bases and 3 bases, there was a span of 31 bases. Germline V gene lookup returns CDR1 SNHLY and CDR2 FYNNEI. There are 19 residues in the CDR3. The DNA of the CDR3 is TGTGCCAGCCTCCGCTTCGGCGACAGTGCCTTCCCCCGCGAAGAGACCCAGTACTTC. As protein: CASLRFGDSAFPREETQYF. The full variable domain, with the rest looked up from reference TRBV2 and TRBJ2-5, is EPEVTQTPSHQVTQMGQEVILRCVPISNHLYFYWYRQILGQKVEFLVSFYNNEISEKSEIFDDQFSVERPDGSNFTLKIRSTKLEDSAMYFCASLRFGDSAFPREETQYFGPGTRLLVL.

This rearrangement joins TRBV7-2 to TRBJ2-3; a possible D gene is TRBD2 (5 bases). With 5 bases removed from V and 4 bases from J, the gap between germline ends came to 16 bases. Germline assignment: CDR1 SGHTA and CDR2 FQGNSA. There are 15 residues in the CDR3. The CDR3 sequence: CASSPTRLSADTQYF. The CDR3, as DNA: TGTGCCAGCAGCCCCACAAGACTTAGCGCAGATACGCAGTATTTT.

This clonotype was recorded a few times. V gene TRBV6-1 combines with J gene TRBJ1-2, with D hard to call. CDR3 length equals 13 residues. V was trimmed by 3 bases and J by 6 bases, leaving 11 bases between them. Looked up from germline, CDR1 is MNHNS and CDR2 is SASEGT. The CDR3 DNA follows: TGTGCCAGCAGTGATTACGAAACCCATGGCTACACCTTC. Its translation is CASSDYETHGYTF.

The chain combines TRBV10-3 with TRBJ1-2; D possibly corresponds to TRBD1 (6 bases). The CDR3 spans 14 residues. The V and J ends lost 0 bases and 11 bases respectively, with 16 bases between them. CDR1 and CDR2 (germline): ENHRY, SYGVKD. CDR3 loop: CAISESRTDMAYTF. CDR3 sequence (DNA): TGTGCCATCAGTGAGTCGAGGACAGATATGGCTTACACCTTC.

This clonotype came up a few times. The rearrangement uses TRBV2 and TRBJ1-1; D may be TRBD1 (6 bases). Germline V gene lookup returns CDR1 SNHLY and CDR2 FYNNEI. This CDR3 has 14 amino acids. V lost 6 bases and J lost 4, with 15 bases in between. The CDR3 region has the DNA TGTGCCAGCAGGACACAGGGATCGGGCACTGAAGCTTTCTTT. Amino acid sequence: CASRTQGSGTEAFF.

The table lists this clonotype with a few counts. CDR3 loop: CSASGLAGGPSKTQYF. CDR3 nucleotide sequence: TGCAGTGCCTCGGGACTAGCGGGGGGGCCGAGTAAGACCCAGTACTTC. The chain employs TRBV20-1 and TRBJ2-5; the match to TRBD2 covers 16 bases. Germline values: CDR1 DFQATT, CDR2 SNEGSKA (reference sequence). This CDR3 spans 16 amino acids. Trimming cost V 6 bases and J 6 bases; bases outside gene matches: 10.

The CDR3 sequence is CASLRGGLSTDTQYF. In nucleotides, the CDR3 is TGTGCCAGCCTCCGGGGCGGGCTGAGCACAGATACGCAGTATTTT. The chain carries TRBV12-3 or TRBV12-4 and TRBJ2-3, with D possibly called TRBD1 or TRBD2 (5 bases each). V shed 8 bases and J shed 0 bases, with 15 bases lying between them. The CDR3 consists of 15 residues.

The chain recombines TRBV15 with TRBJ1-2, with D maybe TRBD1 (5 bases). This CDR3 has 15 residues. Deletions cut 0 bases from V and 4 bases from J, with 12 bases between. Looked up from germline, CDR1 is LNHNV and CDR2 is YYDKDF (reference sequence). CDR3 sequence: CATSRDPGASYGYTF. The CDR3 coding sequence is TGTGCCACCAGCAGAGATCCCGGGGCTAGCTATGGCTACACCTTC.

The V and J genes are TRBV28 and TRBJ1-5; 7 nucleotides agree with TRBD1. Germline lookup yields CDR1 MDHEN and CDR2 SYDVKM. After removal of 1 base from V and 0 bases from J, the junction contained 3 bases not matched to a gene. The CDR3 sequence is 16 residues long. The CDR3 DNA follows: TGTGCCAGCAGTTTATACCGACAGGGTAGCAATCAGCCCCAGCATTTT. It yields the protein CASSLYRQGSNQPQHF.

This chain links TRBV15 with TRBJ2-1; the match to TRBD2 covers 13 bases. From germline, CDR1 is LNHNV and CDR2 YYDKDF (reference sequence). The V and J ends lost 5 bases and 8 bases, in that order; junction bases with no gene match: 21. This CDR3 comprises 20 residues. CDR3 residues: CATSPNAGTELAGGPYEQFF. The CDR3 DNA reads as TGTGCCACCAGCCCAAATGCCGGGACTGAACTAGCGGGGGGGCCTTATGAGCAGTTCTTC.

The CDR3 nucleotides are TGTGCCAGCAGCCAAGAGATTATCAATGAGCAGTTCTTC. Residues: CASSQEIINEQFF. V is TRBV4-2 and J is TRBJ2-1, with D unresolved. Germline loops: CDR1 LGHNA, CDR2 YNFKEQ. The V gene lost 0 bases and the J gene lost 6 bases, with 6 bases spanning the gap. This CDR3 has 13 residues.